This TCR beta chain was observed in a study of circulating and synovial CD4+ cells in juvenile arthritis. Some clones are missing from TCRdb's copy, which holds only in-frame ones; the method was immunoSEQ multiplex PCR. The sample has a few thousand clones, almost 90% seen once; the top ten hold roughly 3.2%. The origin of this receptor is a human donor with juvenile idiopathic arthritis. Input material: HLA-DR+ CD4+ T cells from blood. Noted subset: circulating pathogenic-like lymphocytes, sorted as HLA-DR+CD14-CD3+CD4+CD25low/- blood T cells.

The CDR3 here is CASRGQGFGNTIYF. The DNA for the CDR3 is TGTGCCAGCAGGGGACAGGGGTTCGGAAACACCATATATTTT. This chain connects TRBV6-1 to TRBJ1-3; TRBD1 aligns across 10 bases. Germline lookup yields CDR1 MNHNS and CDR2 SASEGT. There are 14 residues in the CDR3. After removal of 6 bases from V and 4 bases from J, the junction contained 3 bases not matched to a gene.